This T cell receptor beta chain derives from a study of T-cell reconstitution after alpha-beta-depleted transplantation in children. Molecular barcoding with unique molecular identifiers was used for the TCRbeta library. Each CDR3 protein is one row after TCRdb ran MiXCR on the PCR reads. The repertoire holds over 550,000 distinct CDR3 sequences, with about 10% as singletons. This CDR3 is built from 13 residues. The junction had 4 bases not matched to a gene; V was cut back by 4 bases and J by 10 bases. CDR1 MGHDK and CDR2 SYGVNS come from the germline V gene. There are a few counts of this clonotype.

The sequenced sample was PBMCs from the stem cell graft donor, obtained from the stem cell graft. The clonotype was recovered from a human donor who donated a stem cell graft to a child with acute myeloid leukemia. J is TRBJ1-4 and V is TRBV25-1; 9 bases map to TRBD1. The CDR3 DNA is TGTGCCAGCAGTGGACAGGGGGGCGGAAAACTGTTTTTT. Amino acids: CASSGQGGGKLFF.